These 29 T cell receptor beta chains were all obtained from the same sample, sequenced in a study of T cells in Graves' hyperthyroidism and ophthalmopathy. RNA transcripts yielded amplified TCR beta CDR3 regions. TCR CDR3 underwent first-round RT-PCR with the HTBI primer set. MiXCR, run by TCRdb on the multiplex PCR reads, gives a single entry per CDR3 protein. The sample includes approximately 570,000 distinct CDR3 sequences, about 20% seen only once; the top ten take roughly 44%. Sequencing was performed on blood. The receptors were gathered from a middle-aged man with Graves' ophthalmopathy.

This clonotype was seen ten or more times. The chain combines TRBV28 with TRBJ2-1; 11 bases are shared with TRBD2. V lost 4 bases and J lost 1; bases outside the gene matches: 6. Germline lookup yields CDR1 MDHEN and CDR2 SYDVKM. The length of the CDR3 is 17 residues. CDR3 region: CASSYPGLAASYNEQFF. In nucleotides, the CDR3 is TGTGCCAGCAGTTATCCGGGACTAGCGGCTTCCTACAATGAGCAGTTCTTC.

The V gene is TRBV6-1, the J gene TRBJ2-7; no clear D gene. Trimming removed 2 bases at V and 4 bases at J, with 9 bases between. There are 13 residues in the CDR3. Germline assignment: CDR1 MNHNS and CDR2 SASEGT. CDR3 in amino acids: CASSETFGYEQYF. The CDR3 nucleotides are TGTGCCAGCAGTGAAACTTTTGGGTACGAGCAGTACTTC.

The V call is TRBV6-1, the J call TRBJ2-4; TRBD1 aligns across 7 bases. This CDR3 is built from 19 residues. Trimming cost V 4 bases and J 0 bases; bases outside gene matches: 15. CDR1 is MNHNS and CDR2 is SASEGT in the germline V gene. In DNA, the CDR3 is TGTGCCAGCAGTGCTTGGGGGACAGTAGACGGCCTAGCCAAAAACATTCAGTACTTC. Translation: CASSAWGTVDGLAKNIQYF.

In this sample, this clonotype turned up many times. CDR3 DNA: TGTGCCAGCAGCTTTGGGGGCCCATTCGACGAGCAGTACTTC. Protein sequence: CASSFGGPFDEQYF. The chain is built from TRBV7-8 and TRBJ2-7, with D possibly matching TRBD1 (6 bases). With 3 bases removed from V and 5 bases from J, the gap between germline ends came to 14 bases. The CDR3 runs 14 residues. Per germline, CDR1 SGHVS and CDR2 FQNEAQ.

This clonotype showed up just a few times. The chain joins TRBV5-8 to TRBJ2-4; D is unclear. This CDR3 has 11 residues. Trimming cost V 4 bases and J 12 bases, with 11 bases left between them. Germline V gene sequence: CDR1 SGHTS, CDR2 YDEGEE. The CDR3 is CASSLLDPQYF. The CDR3, as DNA: TGTGCCAGCAGCCTGCTCGACCCTCAGTACTTC.

The CDR3 loop is CASSTRRRNTGELFF. The CDR3 bases are TGTGCCAGCAGTACTAGACGTAGGAACACCGGGGAGCTGTTTTTT. This rearrangement joins TRBV6-2 or TRBV6-3 to TRBJ2-2; tentative D call: TRBD2 (5 bases). With 5 bases removed from V and 1 base from J, the gap between germline ends came to 11 bases. This CDR3 has 15 amino acids. Per the germline V gene, CDR1 is MNHEY and CDR2 is SVGEGT.

This clonotype has a count of ten or more. The chain uses TRBV7-2 and TRBJ2-2; 8 bases align to TRBD2. Germline V gives CDR1 SGHTA, CDR2 FQGNSA. Trimming cost V 6 bases and J 5 bases; bases outside gene matches: 8. CDR3 length: 15 amino acids. The CDR3 region is CASSSGTRRTGELFF. CDR3 DNA: TGTGCCAGCAGTTCCGGGACTAGGAGAACCGGGGAGCTGTTTTTT.

This chain joins TRBV27 and TRBJ1-2, with D uncertain. Trimming shortened V by 6 bases and J by 4 bases, and 12 bases separated the two germline ends. This CDR3 region has 13 residues. CDR1 and CDR2 from the germline V gene are MNHEY and SMNVEV (reference sequence). The CDR3, as DNA: TGTGCCAGCAGGTTTAACGACCGCTATGGCTACACCTTC. This codes for CASRFNDRYGYTF.

This clonotype appeared many times. The chain employs TRBV3-1 and TRBJ2-7; D is unresolved. In germline, CDR1 is LGHDT, CDR2 YNNKEL (reference sequence). V gave up 1 base and J gave up 6 bases, with 4 bases separating them. The CDR3 runs to 11 residues. The DNA of the CDR3 is TGTGCCAGCAGCCAAGGGCTCGAGCAGTACTTC. Translation gives CASSQGLEQYF.

Ten or more counts support this clonotype. V gene TRBV2 combines with J gene TRBJ2-3; a weak D match, TRBD2 (7 bases). Germline V gives CDR1 SNHLY, CDR2 FYNNEI. This CDR3 has 15 amino acids. Between the trimmed V and J ends, which lost 2 bases and 2 bases, there was a span of 11 bases. The DNA for the CDR3 is TGTGCCAGCAGTGAAATGCGGGGGCACACAGATACGCAGTATTTT. This translates into CASSEMRGHTDTQYF.

The chain joins TRBV3-1 to TRBJ2-4, with 10 bases matching TRBD2. Unmatched junction bases numbered 6, after V lost 1 base and J lost 0 bases. The CDR3 runs 18 residues. CDR1 LGHDT and CDR2 YNNKEL come from the germline V gene (reference sequence). CDR3 region: CASSQASGGVLAKNIQYF. The CDR3 bases are TGTGCCAGCAGCCAAGCGAGCGGGGGGGTGTTAGCCAAAAACATTCAGTACTTC.

The table lists this clonotype with many counts. V and J are TRBV5-1 and TRBJ1-1; 7 bases align to TRBD1. This CDR3 is built from 16 residues. Trimming cost V 4 bases and J 3 bases; bases outside gene matches: 12. Germline CDR1 SGHRS, CDR2 YFSETQ. The CDR3 sequence: CASSPLGDSLDTEAFF. For the CDR3, the DNA is TGCGCCAGCAGCCCTTTGGGGGACAGTCTAGACACTGAAGCTTTCTTT.

J is TRBJ2-7 and V is TRBV6-1, with D maybe TRBD2 (5 bases). The CDR3 has 15 amino acids. V was cut by 7 bases and J by 1 base, with 17 bases left in between. The V gene's germline CDR1 is MNHNS and CDR2 SASEGT. The CDR3 here is CASTDLLSGSYEQYF. The CDR3 DNA follows: TGTGCCAGCACCGACCTTTTGTCGGGATCCTACGAGCAGTACTTC.

V gene TRBV12-3 or TRBV12-4 combines with J gene TRBJ1-1, with D tentatively TRBD1 (5 bases). The V and J ends lost 6 bases and 6 bases respectively, with 17 bases between them. The CDR3 is 14 amino acids. Here the CDR3 reads CASRRETGTAEAFF. The CDR3 DNA is TGTGCCAGCAGGCGAGAGACTGGGACGGCTGAAGCTTTCTTT.

The rearrangement uses TRBV10-3 and TRBJ2-2, with TRBD2 identical over 12 bases. J gave up 5 bases and V 4 bases, and 8 bases lay outside the gene matches. This CDR3 is built from 17 residues. Germline loops: CDR1 ENHRY, CDR2 SYGVKD. The CDR3 sequence is CAISGPSGGAETGELFF. CDR3 coding DNA: TGTGCCATCAGTGGCCCTAGCGGGGGGGCCGAGACCGGGGAGCTGTTTTTT.

This clonotype was seen just once. The chain employs TRBV19 and TRBJ2-3, with D unresolved. The V end lost 7 bases, the J end lost 5 bases, and 13 bases lay between the germline ends. The CDR3 covers 13 residues. Germline loops: CDR1 LNHDA, CDR2 SQIVND (reference sequence). The CDR3 nucleotides read TGTGCCAGTAAGGTTCCCTCCCGAGATACGCAGTATTTT. This codes for CASKVPSRDTQYF.

This clonotype has just a few counts. This rearrangement joins TRBV30 to TRBJ1-2; D gene uncertain. CDR1 is GTSNPN, CDR2 SVGIG, per germline (reference sequence). Trimming removed 3 bases at V and 1 base at J, with 6 bases between. The length of the CDR3 is 12 residues. For the CDR3, the DNA is TGTGCCTGGAGCCATGATAACTATGGCTACACCTTC. Residues: CAWSHDNYGYTF.

This clonotype has just a few counts. The chain has TRBV6-2 or TRBV6-3 and TRBJ2-5, with TRBD2 as a possible D gene (7 bases). The CDR3 consists of 15 residues. V was clipped by 6 bases and J by 5 bases, with 19 bases between them. Germline V gene sequence: CDR1 MNHEY, CDR2 SVGEGT. CDR3 DNA: TGTGCCAGCAGCCTCGGGGGGCCCCTCGGGGAGACCCAGTACTTC. Translating gives CASSLGGPLGETQYF.

This clonotype appeared many times. The chain combines TRBV5-1 with TRBJ2-3; D may correspond to TRBD1 or TRBD2 (5 bases each). The CDR3 is made up of 14 amino acids. Germline V gene sequence: CDR1 SGHRS, CDR2 YFSETQ. Trimming stripped 6 bases from V and 2 bases from J, with 13 bases between. The chain's CDR3 is CASNLGPNTDTQYF. The CDR3 DNA is TGCGCCAGCAACCTGGGACCCAACACAGATACGCAGTATTTT.

This rearrangement joins TRBV27 to TRBJ1-2; D remains ambiguous. This CDR3 has 13 residues. Germline-derived CDR1 and CDR2 are MNHEY and SMNVEV (reference sequence). The V end was cut by 8 bases, the J end by 0 bases, with 10 bases between. CDR3 in amino acids: CASRDGANYGYTF. The DNA of the CDR3 is TGTGCCAGCCGTGACGGGGCTAACTATGGCTACACCTTC.

Only a few counts were recorded for this clonotype. This rearrangement joins TRBV12-3 or TRBV12-4 to TRBJ2-6; D gene unclear. The CDR3 consists of 15 residues. With 5 bases removed from V and 2 bases from J, the gap between germline ends came to 10 bases. CDR3 region: CASSTARAGANVLTF. CDR3 nucleotide sequence: TGTGCCAGCAGTACTGCTCGGGCTGGGGCCAACGTCCTGACTTTC.

This clonotype appeared a few times. The V gene is TRBV9, the J gene TRBJ2-3; 10 bases match TRBD2. V shed 4 bases, J shed 2 bases, and the junction held 7 bases outside the gene matches. This CDR3 is 16 amino acids long. Germline V gives CDR1 SGDLS, CDR2 YYNGEE. Here the CDR3 DNA reads TGTGCCAGCAGCTCCTCTAGCGGGAGTCCCACAGATACGCAGTATTTT. Its translation is CASSSSSGSPTDTQYF.

This clonotype was counted many times. For the CDR3, the DNA is TGTGCCAGCAGCTCCAGTGGCACGAGCACCGGGGAGCTGTTTTTT. Amino acid sequence: CASSSSGTSTGELFF. The chain links TRBV9 to TRBJ2-2; D unresolved. CDR1 and CDR2 (germline): SGDLS, YYNGEE. Trimming removed 4 bases from V and 4 bases from J, with 14 bases in between. The CDR3 contains 15 residues.

This clonotype was found many times. CDR3 nucleotide sequence: TGTGCCAGCAGCTTTAGCACAGGGGCTCGGTACGAGCAGTACTTC. Its translation is CASSFSTGARYEQYF. The V gene is TRBV11-2, the J gene TRBJ2-7; 7 nucleotides match TRBD1. V was clipped by 3 bases and J by 4 bases; unmatched bases: 9. In germline, CDR1 is SGHAT, CDR2 FQNNGV. This CDR3 is built from 15 residues.

In this sample, this clonotype turned up many times. The CDR3 loop is CASSFGRAYEQYF. DNA of the CDR3: TGTGCCAGCAGCTTCGGACGGGCCTACGAGCAGTACTTC. The chain is built from TRBV7-6 and TRBJ2-7; unclear D gene. This CDR3 has 13 residues. V lost 3 bases and J 2 bases, leaving 8 bases between the germline ends. Germline V gene lookup returns CDR1 SGHVS and CDR2 FNYEAQ. The variable domain in full, completed from reference TRBV7-6 and TRBJ2-7, reads GAGVSQSPRYKVTKRGQDVALRCDPISGHVSLYWYRQALGQGPEFLTYFNYEAQQDKSGLPNDRFSAERPEGSISTLTIQRTEQRDSAMYRCASSFGRAYEQYFGPGTRLTVT.

This clonotype was picked up many times. The genes are TRBV5-1 and TRBJ2-3, with 7 bases fitting TRBD2. Germline V lookup: CDR1 SGHRS, CDR2 YFSETQ. The length of the CDR3 is 15 residues. Trimming cost V 5 bases and J 2 bases; bases outside gene matches: 8. CDR3 sequence reads: CASSFGGVHTDTQYF. The CDR3, as DNA: TGCGCCAGCAGTTTTGGGGGGGTTCACACAGATACGCAGTATTTT.

This clonotype was observed at least ten times. The chain carries TRBV12-3 or TRBV12-4 and TRBJ2-5; 7 bases map to TRBD2. Trimming cost V 7 bases and J 7 bases; bases outside gene matches: 15. The CDR3 has 15 residues. CDR3 in DNA: TGTGCCAGCACTACAGAAGCGGGGAAGGGCGGGACCCAGTACTTC. It yields the protein CASTTEAGKGGTQYF.

In its sample, this clonotype was seen a few times. Being one base from a much bigger clone, this may be a read error. The J gene is TRBJ2-7, the V gene TRBV28, with D perhaps given as TRBD1 or TRBD2 (6 bases each). The CDR3 length is 14 residues. Germline V gene lookup returns CDR1 MDHEN and CDR2 SYDVKM. CDR3 sequence reads: CASSLRGPPYGQYF. The DNA for the CDR3 is TGTGCCAGCAGCCTCCGGGGGCCACCATACGGGCAGTACTTC.

This clonotype was counted at least ten times. The chain employs TRBV7-2 and TRBJ2-1; D not certain. V was shortened by 3 bases and J by 10 bases, with 10 bases between the two germline ends. The length of the CDR3 is 12 residues. CDR1 and CDR2 from the germline V gene are SGHTA and FQGNSA. This CDR3 is CASSFAIGEQFF. In nucleotides, the CDR3 is TGTGCCAGCAGCTTCGCAATAGGAGAGCAGTTCTTC.